The rows below give T cell receptor beta chains drawn from one sample of a study of T cell changes during pregnancy in multiple sclerosis. Produced via immunoSEQ multiplex PCR; TCRdb's table is partial and in-frame only. The sample lists about 92,000 clones, roughly 90% occurring once. The sequencing here drew on peripheral blood, taken in the first trimester of pregnancy. The receptors shown here come from a female donor with multiple sclerosis, enrolled in a pregnancy study. Each CDR3 is given with its conserved first and last residue. Fields, in order: V gene, D gene, J gene, clone size, CDR3 DNA, CDR3 protein. D genes are given only for firm matches. The size entry is marked missing in some rows and otherwise reads once, few, many or a size class.

v_gene: TRBV30
d_gene: TRBD2
j_gene: TRBJ2-1
abundance: NA
CDR3nt: TGTGCCTGGGCCCTAGCGGGAGATATTAATGAGCAGTTCTTC
CDR3aa: CAWALAGDINEQFF

v_gene: TRBV11-2
d_gene: NA
j_gene: TRBJ2-7
abundance: NA
CDR3nt: TGTGCCAGCAGCTTAGATGGGGCGAATTTCTACGAGCAGTACTTC
CDR3aa: CASSLDGANFYEQYF

v_gene: TRBV5-6
d_gene: TRBD1
j_gene: TRBJ2-5
abundance: NA
CDR3nt: TGTGCCAGCAGCTTGGGAAGGGGGCTGGAGACCCAGTACTTC
CDR3aa: CASSLGRGLETQYF

v_gene: TRBV27
d_gene: NA
j_gene: TRBJ2-2
abundance: NA
CDR3nt: TGTGCCAGCAGTTTATCCCCAGGAGGGGCCACCGGGGAGCTGTTTTTT
CDR3aa: CASSLSPGGATGELFF

v_gene: TRBV2
d_gene: TRBD2
j_gene: TRBJ2-1
abundance: NA
CDR3nt: TGTGCCAGCAGTCCCCGAGAGGCGGGAGGGCCGGGCAATGAGCAGTTCTTC
CDR3aa: CASSPREAGGPGNEQFF

v_gene: TRBV4-2
d_gene: NA
j_gene: TRBJ2-1
abundance: NA
CDR3nt: TGTGCCAGCAGCCAAAAGGTAGGAGACAATGAGCAGTTCTTC
CDR3aa: CASSQKVGDNEQFF

v_gene: TRBV19
d_gene: NA
j_gene: TRBJ2-2
abundance: NA
CDR3nt: TGTGCCAGTAGGGCCGGGACAACGAACACCGGGGAGCTGTTTTTT
CDR3aa: CASRAGTTNTGELFF

v_gene: TRBV7-2
d_gene: TRBD1
j_gene: TRBJ2-7
abundance: NA
CDR3nt: TGTGCCAGCAGCCCGGGACAGGGAAATCGCGAGCAGTACTTC
CDR3aa: CASSPGQGNREQYF

v_gene: TRBV27
d_gene: NA
j_gene: TRBJ1-1
abundance: NA
CDR3nt: TGTGCCAGCAGTTCTCCACAGGGTTCGTTGAGAACTGAAGCTTTCTTT
CDR3aa: CASSSPQGSLRTEAFF

v_gene: TRBV6-5
d_gene: NA
j_gene: TRBJ2-7
abundance: NA
CDR3nt: TGTGCCAGCAGCCACAACTACGAGCAGTACTTC
CDR3aa: CASSHNYEQYF

v_gene: TRBV27
d_gene: NA
j_gene: TRBJ2-6
abundance: NA
CDR3nt: TGTGCCAGCAGTCCCCGTTGGTCTACCGGGGCCAACGTCCTGACTTTC
CDR3aa: CASSPRWSTGANVLTF

v_gene: TRBV4-1
d_gene: NA
j_gene: TRBJ1-2
abundance: NA
CDR3nt: TGCGCCAGCAGCCAAGATCGAGTCCAACTTTATGGCTACACCTTC
CDR3aa: CASSQDRVQLYGYTF

v_gene: TRBV29-1
d_gene: NA
j_gene: TRBJ2-7
abundance: NA
CDR3nt: TGCAGCGTTGGGTGGAGCTACGAGCAGTACTTC
CDR3aa: CSVGWSYEQYF

v_gene: TRBV27
d_gene: NA
j_gene: TRBJ2-7
abundance: NA
CDR3nt: TGTGCCAGCAGTTTAAAGCCCGGGGGACTCCGAGCCTACGAGCAGTACTTC
CDR3aa: CASSLKPGGLRAYEQYF

v_gene: TRBV12-5
d_gene: NA
j_gene: TRBJ1-1
abundance: NA
CDR3nt: TGTGCTAGTGGCCCAGACACCATCCTACGTAACACTGAAGCTTTCTTT
CDR3aa: CASGPDTILRNTEAFF

v_gene: TRBV5-6
d_gene: TRBD2
j_gene: TRBJ2-7
abundance: NA
CDR3nt: TGTGCCAGCAGGTTCCGGCGGGAGAGTTACGAGCAGTACTTC
CDR3aa: CASRFRRESYEQYF

v_gene: TRBV7-3
d_gene: TRBD1
j_gene: TRBJ2-1
abundance: NA
CDR3nt: TGTGCCAGCGCAACAGGGGATGAGCAGTTCTTC
CDR3aa: CASATGDEQFF

v_gene: TRBV5-6
d_gene: NA
j_gene: TRBJ1-5
abundance: NA
CDR3nt: TGTGCCAGCAGCTTGAACGCGGGTACGAGCAATCAGCCCCAGCATTTT
CDR3aa: CASSLNAGTSNQPQHF

v_gene: TRBV19
d_gene: NA
j_gene: TRBJ1-2
abundance: NA
CDR3nt: TGTGCCTCAGCCCACAACGGGGTCCGTAGTGGCTACACCTTC
CDR3aa: CASAHNGVRSGYTF

v_gene: TRBV18
d_gene: NA
j_gene: TRBJ1-3
abundance: NA
CDR3nt: TGTGCCAGCTCACCCGGGCGGGCCGGAAACACCATATATTTT
CDR3aa: CASSPGRAGNTIYF

v_gene: TRBV29-1
d_gene: TRBD2
j_gene: TRBJ2-3
abundance: once
CDR3nt: TGCAGCGTCCCCGGGACTAGCGGTATCACAGATACGCAGTATTTT
CDR3aa: CSVPGTSGITDTQYF

v_gene: TRBV4-2
d_gene: NA
j_gene: TRBJ1-4
abundance: NA
CDR3nt: TGTGCCAGCAGCCAACCGGACAGATGGACTAATGAAAAACTGTTTTTT
CDR3aa: CASSQPDRWTNEKLFF

v_gene: TRBV6-6
d_gene: NA
j_gene: TRBJ2-7
abundance: NA
CDR3nt: TGTGCCAGCAGGGGCAGCTCCTACGAGCAGTACTTC
CDR3aa: CASRGSSYEQYF

v_gene: TRBV2
d_gene: TRBD2
j_gene: TRBJ2-7
abundance: once
CDR3nt: TGTGCCAGCAGTGGGGGACTAGCCGACTACGAGCAGTACTTC
CDR3aa: CASSGGLADYEQYF

v_gene: TRBV5-1
d_gene: TRBD1
j_gene: TRBJ1-2
abundance: NA
CDR3nt: TGCGCCAGCAGCGGCGGACAGGGCCGATTGGATGGCTACACCTTC
CDR3aa: CASSGGQGRLDGYTF

v_gene: TRBV27
d_gene: NA
j_gene: TRBJ2-6
abundance: once
CDR3nt: TGTGCCAGCGTCGGCCAGGGTACTGGGGCCAACGTCCTGACTTTC
CDR3aa: CASVGQGTGANVLTF

v_gene: TRBV5-5
d_gene: NA
j_gene: TRBJ1-3
abundance: NA
CDR3nt: TGTGCCAGCAGCTTGGTACCCTACTCTGGAAACACCATATATTTT
CDR3aa: CASSLVPYSGNTIYF

v_gene: TRBV6-5
d_gene: TRBD1
j_gene: TRBJ1-1
abundance: NA
CDR3nt: TGTGCCAGCAGTTACTCTCCGCAGGGGGAGGCTTTCTTT
CDR3aa: CASSYSPQGEAFF

v_gene: TRBV5-1
d_gene: TRBD2
j_gene: TRBJ2-3
abundance: NA
CDR3nt: TGCGCCAGCAGCTTGGAGGGCATAGGACTAGGCACAGATACGCAGTATTTT
CDR3aa: CASSLEGIGLGTDTQYF

v_gene: TRBV30
d_gene: NA
j_gene: TRBJ2-3
abundance: NA
CDR3nt: TGTGCCTGGCAGGGTTCAGATACGCAGTATTTT
CDR3aa: CAWQGSDTQYF

v_gene: TRBV21-1
d_gene: NA
j_gene: TRBJ2-1
abundance: NA
CDR3nt: TGTGCCAGCAGCCCTCCGAGGACTAGCGGAACGTACAATGAGCAGTTCTTC
CDR3aa: CASSPPRTSGTYNEQFF

v_gene: TRBV27
d_gene: NA
j_gene: TRBJ1-1
abundance: NA
CDR3nt: TGTGCCAGCAGTTTACGCCAGAAGAACACTGAAGCTTTCTTT
CDR3aa: CASSLRQKNTEAFF

v_gene: TRBV27
d_gene: TRBD1
j_gene: TRBJ2-2
abundance: NA
CDR3nt: TGTGCCAGCAGGCCGGGACAGCTAACAAACACCGGGGAGCTGTTTTTT
CDR3aa: CASRPGQLTNTGELFF

v_gene: TRBV12-1
d_gene: NA
j_gene: TRBJ2-7
abundance: NA
CDR3nt: TGTGCCAGCAGCTTTGCGACTAGCGGGAGGACCTATCAGTACTTC
CDR3aa: CASSFATSGRTYQYF

v_gene: TRBV7-9
d_gene: NA
j_gene: TRBJ1-5
abundance: NA
CDR3nt: TGTGCCAGCAGCTTAGCCGCAGGGGGCAATCAGCCCCAGCATTTT
CDR3aa: CASSLAAGGNQPQHF

v_gene: TRBV5-1
d_gene: TRBD2
j_gene: TRBJ2-7
abundance: NA
CDR3nt: TGCGCCAGCAGCGCGGGGGGGGACGGCTACGAGCAGTACTTC
CDR3aa: CASSAGGDGYEQYF

v_gene: TRBV5-1
d_gene: TRBD2
j_gene: TRBJ2-3
abundance: NA
CDR3nt: TGCGCCAGCAGCTTGGAGGCTAGCGGGGGCACAGATACGCAGTATTTT
CDR3aa: CASSLEASGGTDTQYF

v_gene: TRBV30
d_gene: NA
j_gene: TRBJ2-1
abundance: NA
CDR3nt: TGTGCCTGGAGTGTAGGGCAGGGAAGCTTGAATGAGCAGTTCTTC
CDR3aa: CAWSVGQGSLNEQFF

v_gene: TRBV4-2
d_gene: TRBD1
j_gene: TRBJ2-1
abundance: NA
CDR3nt: TGTGCCAGCAGCCAAGAGGGGACAGGGGTAAATGAGCAGTTCTTC
CDR3aa: CASSQEGTGVNEQFF

v_gene: TRBV4-2
d_gene: NA
j_gene: TRBJ2-7
abundance: NA
CDR3nt: TGTGCCAGCAGCCAAGTACAGGACCCATCCTACGAGCAGTACTTC
CDR3aa: CASSQVQDPSYEQYF

v_gene: TRBV11-2
d_gene: NA
j_gene: TRBJ2-7
abundance: NA
CDR3nt: TGTGCCAGCAGCGTCCCATTCTGGGCGGGCCACTACGAGCAGTACTTC
CDR3aa: CASSVPFWAGHYEQYF

v_gene: TRBV19
d_gene: TRBD2
j_gene: TRBJ2-7
abundance: NA
CDR3nt: TGTGCCAGTAGTATGCTAGCGGGAGTAGGAGGCGAGCAGTACTTC
CDR3aa: CASSMLAGVGGEQYF

v_gene: TRBV11-2
d_gene: NA
j_gene: TRBJ1-2
abundance: NA
CDR3nt: TGTGCCAGCAGCTTAGCCCGGGGATCGGCTAACTATGGCTACACCTTC
CDR3aa: CASSLARGSANYGYTF

v_gene: TRBV10-1
d_gene: NA
j_gene: TRBJ1-5
abundance: NA
CDR3nt: TGCGCCAGCAGTCCTTCGACAGGCCAGGATCAGCCCCAGCATTTT
CDR3aa: CASSPSTGQDQPQHF

v_gene: TRBV11-3
d_gene: NA
j_gene: TRBJ1-5
abundance: NA
CDR3nt: TGTGCCAGCAGCTTAGATCTAAGGGGCGCGAAAGGCGGTCGGCAGCCCCAGCATTTT
CDR3aa: CASSLDLRGAKGGRQPQHF